Below are 19 T cell receptor beta chains sequenced from a single sample in a study of vaccination and CD4 T cells after COVID-19. Treatment given: roughly ten-day PBMC culture with coronavirus spike peptide pools or control peptides (ViraFEST assay). Harvesting of the unexposed donor's CD4+ T cells predated the COVID-19 pandemic (2011-2018). Their recognized antigens are unknown. Once obtained from cultured CD4+ T cells, the DNA was sequenced using the Oncomine TCR Beta short-read assay. Genomic DNA was extracted from cultured CD4+ T cells. Using its own MiXCR run on the PCR reads, TCRdb lists one record per CDR3 protein. The sample consists of under 8,000 distinct CDR3 sequences, roughly two fifths of them appearing once. Sequenced input: CD4+ T cells from blood, cultured in vitro. The receptors here all came from a human donor in good health.

The rearrangement uses TRBV6-2 or TRBV6-3 and TRBJ1-2, with TRBD1 as a possible D gene (5 bases). In germline, CDR1 is MNHEY, CDR2 SVGEGT. The CDR3 runs to 15 residues. V lost 6 bases to trimming and J lost 4 bases, with 18 bases between them. The CDR3 is CASRPLGGRSYGYTF. DNA of the CDR3: TGTGCCAGCAGACCCCTGGGGGGACGGTCCTATGGCTACACCTTC.

The chain couples TRBV7-8 to TRBJ2-1; 11 bases line up with TRBD2. Germline V CDR1 and CDR2: SGHVS, FQNEAQ. V lost 5 bases and J lost 3; bases outside the gene matches: 3. The CDR3 has 15 amino acids. CDR3 sequence reads: CASSQLAGVYNEQFF. The DNA of the CDR3 is TGTGCCAGCAGCCAACTAGCGGGGGTCTACAATGAGCAGTTCTTC.

The chain recombines TRBV10-3 with TRBJ2-2, with D tentatively TRBD1 (6 bases). Trimming pared 2 bases from V and 8 bases from J, leaving 9 bases between. Germline CDR1 ENHRY, CDR2 SYGVKD. The CDR3 contains 13 residues. CDR3 loop: CAISEGTSGELFF. In DNA form, the CDR3 reads TGTGCCATCAGTGAGGGGACATCTGGGGAGCTGTTTTTT.

The chain links TRBV11-1 to TRBJ2-3, with TRBD1 as a possible D gene (5 bases). V lost 3 bases and J 10 bases, leaving 14 bases between the germline ends. Germline V gene sequence: CDR1 SGHAT, CDR2 FQDESV (reference sequence). The CDR3 is 13 residues long. DNA for the CDR3: TGTGCCAGCAGCTTCAGAGGCCAGGGTGCGCAGTATTTT. This sequence encodes CASSFRGQGAQYF.

Here the CDR3 reads CASSPRRSGYSSTDTQYF. In DNA, the CDR3 is TGTGCCAGCTCACCACGGAGATCAGGCTACTCTAGCACAGATACGCAGTATTTT. The rearrangement uses TRBV18 and TRBJ2-3; D is ambiguous. Per the germline V gene, CDR1 is KGHSH and CDR2 is LQKENI. The CDR3 contains 18 residues. V lost 1 base to trimming and J lost 0 bases, with 17 bases between them. The whole variable domain, filled in from reference TRBV18 and TRBJ2-3, reads NAGVMQNPRHLVRRRGQEARLRCSPMKGHSHVYWYRQLPEEGLKFMVYLQKENIIDESGMPKERFSAEFPKEGPSILRIQQVVRGDSAAYFCASSPRRSGYSSTDTQYFGPGTRLTVL.

This clonotype was seen more than once but under ten times. As DNA, the CDR3 is TGTGCCAGCAGCTTATCGGGACAGGGCAGATCACCCCTCCACTTT. It encodes CASSLSGQGRSPLHF. V is TRBV7-3 and J is TRBJ1-6; 9 positions match TRBD1. Germline V gene lookup returns CDR1 SGHTA and CDR2 FQGTGA. The CDR3 runs 15 residues. The V segment lost 2 bases and the J segment 10 bases; nucleotides outside the gene matches: 6. The variable domain in full, completed from reference TRBV7-3 and TRBJ1-6, reads GAGVSQTPSNKVTEKGKYVELRCDPISGHTALYWYRQSLGQGPEFLIYFQGTGAADDSGLPNDRFFAVRPEGSVSTLKIQRTERGDSAVYLCASSLSGQGRSPLHFGNGTRLTVT.

V usage is TRBV7-9 and J usage is TRBJ2-3; 7 positions agree with TRBD2. The CDR3 is made up of 15 amino acids. The trim removed 5 bases at V and 2 bases at J, leaving 7 bases unmatched. CDR1 SEHNR and CDR2 FQNEAQ come from the germline V gene (reference sequence). The CDR3 reads CASSVSWDYTDTQYF. CDR3 nucleotide sequence: TGTGCCAGCAGCGTAAGTTGGGACTACACAGATACGCAGTATTTT.

This clonotype was seen more than once but under ten times. This chain uses TRBV28 with TRBJ1-1; no clear D. CDR3 size: 13 residues. The V end lost 5 bases, the J end lost 1 base, and 8 bases lay between the germline ends. The germline CDR1 and CDR2 sequences are MDHEN and SYDVKM. CDR3 sequence (DNA): TGTGCCAGCAGTCCCTCCTGGAACACTGAAGCTTTCTTT. It yields the protein CASSPSWNTEAFF.

This chain joins TRBV6-1 and TRBJ1-5; D may be TRBD1 (6 bases). The CDR3 length is 18 residues. Germline V gives CDR1 MNHNS, CDR2 SASEGT. The ends were cut back, 6 bases at V and 2 bases at J, with 23 bases in the middle. The CDR3 sequence is CASSEIRGWGSGNQPQHF. As DNA, the CDR3 is TGTGCCAGCAGCGAGATCAGGGGTTGGGGGTCTGGCAATCAGCCCCAGCATTTT.

The chain joins TRBV28 to TRBJ2-1; TRBD2 aligns across 11 bases. The CDR3 sequence is 19 residues long. The V and J ends lost 4 bases and 3 bases, in that order; junction bases with no gene match: 14. The germline CDR1 and CDR2 sequences are MDHEN and SYDVKM. Here the CDR3 DNA reads TGTGCCAGCAGTTCGGCAAACCTAAATGGACTAGCGGGCTACAATGAGCAGTTCTTC. Its translation: CASSSANLNGLAGYNEQFF.

This chain joins TRBV5-4 and TRBJ1-1, with D possibly matching TRBD1 (5 bases). The CDR3 has 14 residues. The ends were cut back, 1 base at V and 4 bases at J, with 11 bases in the middle. Germline V gives CDR1 SGHNT, CDR2 YYREEE (reference sequence). CDR3 amino acids: CASSLFAGVTEAFF. CDR3 nucleotides: TGTGCCAGCAGCTTGTTCGCGGGGGTCACTGAAGCTTTCTTT.

This chain links TRBV20-1 with TRBJ1-5, with D possibly matching TRBD1 (6 bases). With 6 bases removed from V and 11 bases from J, the gap between germline ends came to 23 bases. CDR1 DFQATT and CDR2 SNEGSKA come from the germline V gene (reference sequence). This CDR3 contains 14 residues. CDR3 nucleotide sequence: TGCAGTGCAAAAGGGGGGTCGTCAGACTTAGCCCAGCATTTT. Its translation: CSAKGGSSDLAQHF.

This chain connects TRBV7-2 to TRBJ1-1; 7 bases match TRBD1. CDR3 length: 13 amino acids. Germline lookup yields CDR1 SGHTA and CDR2 FQGNSA. J was trimmed by 6 bases and V by 3 bases; bases with no gene match: 4. The CDR3 nucleotides read TGTGCCAGCAGCTTTGGACAGGAGTCTGAAGCTTTCTTT. Amino acids: CASSFGQESEAFF.

This clonotype was seen only a few times. V and J are TRBV29-1 and TRBJ1-1; perhaps TRBD1 as D (6 bases). The CDR3 sequence is 12 residues long. Trimming took off 5 bases at V and 3 bases at J, with 10 bases between the two ends. Germline CDR1 SQVTM, CDR2 ANQGSEA. CDR3 protein: CSVRPGDTEAFF. CDR3 DNA: TGCAGCGTTCGGCCAGGGGACACTGAAGCTTTCTTT.

Comment on this clonotype: The junction shows a germline mismatch at one end, possibly a read error. CDR3 loop: CVSLNPGTAGINEQFF. In nucleotides, the CDR3 is TGTGTCAGCTTAAATCCCGGGACAGCAGGGATCAATGAGCAGTTCTTC. The V call is TRBV7-2, the J call TRBJ2-1; 7 nucleotides agree with TRBD1. The germline gives CDR1 SGHTA, CDR2 FQGNSA. The CDR3 covers 16 residues.

This clonotype was observed a few times. The CDR3 DNA reads TGTGCCAGCAGTGACGGACAGGGCGCAGATACGCAGTATTTT. This gives the protein CASSDGQGADTQYF. V usage is TRBV6-4 and J usage is TRBJ2-3; TRBD1 agrees at 8 bases. Germline assignment: CDR1 MRHNA and CDR2 SNTAGT. Unmatched junction bases numbered 2, after V lost 2 bases and J lost 4 bases. The CDR3 totals 14 residues.

The CDR3 reads CASKFGRGTEAFF. CDR3 nucleotide sequence: TGTGCCAGCAAATTTGGTCGTGGCACTGAAGCTTTCTTT. The chain couples TRBV2 to TRBJ1-1; D call uncertain. CDR1 SNHLY and CDR2 FYNNEI come from the germline V gene. The length of the CDR3 is 13 residues. Trimming removed 7 bases from V and 4 bases from J, with 13 bases in between.

This clonotype was observed a handful of times. The chain combines TRBV28 with TRBJ1-2, with 7 bases fitting TRBD1. CDR1 is MDHEN, CDR2 SYDVKM, per germline. This CDR3 spans 17 amino acids. The V and J ends lost 4 bases and 0 bases, in that order; junction bases with no gene match: 11. As DNA, the CDR3 is TGTGCCAGCAGTTCGCTCCTAATGACAGGGACTAACTATGGCTACACCTTC. Protein sequence: CASSSLLMTGTNYGYTF.

A few counts support this clonotype. The chain is built from TRBV27 and TRBJ1-5, with D uncertain. Germline V gene sequence: CDR1 MNHEY, CDR2 SMNVEV (reference sequence). The CDR3 length is 16 residues. Deletions cut 6 bases from V and 4 bases from J, with 19 bases between. The CDR3 bases are TGTGCCAGCAGGCCGGGTCAACGGTCTGGTAATCAGCCCCAGCATTTT. Translation gives CASRPGQRSGNQPQHF.